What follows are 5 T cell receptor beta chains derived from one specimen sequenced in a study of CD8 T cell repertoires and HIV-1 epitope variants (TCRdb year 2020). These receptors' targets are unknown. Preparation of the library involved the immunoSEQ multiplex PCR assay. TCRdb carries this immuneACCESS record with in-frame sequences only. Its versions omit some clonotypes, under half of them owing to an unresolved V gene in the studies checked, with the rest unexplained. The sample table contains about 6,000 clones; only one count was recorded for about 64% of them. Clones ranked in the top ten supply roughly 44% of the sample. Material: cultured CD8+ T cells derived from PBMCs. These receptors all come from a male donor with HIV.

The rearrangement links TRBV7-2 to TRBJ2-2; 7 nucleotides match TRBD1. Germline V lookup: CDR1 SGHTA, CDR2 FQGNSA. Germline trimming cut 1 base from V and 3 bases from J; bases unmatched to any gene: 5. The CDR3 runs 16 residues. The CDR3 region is CASSLEVQGYTGELFF. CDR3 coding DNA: TGTGCCAGCAGCTTAGAAGTACAGGGGTACACCGGGGAGCTGTTTTTT.

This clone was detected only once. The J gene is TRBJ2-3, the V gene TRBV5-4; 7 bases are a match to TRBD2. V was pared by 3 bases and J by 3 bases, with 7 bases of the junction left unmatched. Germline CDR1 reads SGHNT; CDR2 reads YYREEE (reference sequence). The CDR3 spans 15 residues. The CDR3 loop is CASSSRGGGTDTQYF. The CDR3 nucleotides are TGTGCCAGCAGCTCGCGTGGGGGGGGGACAGATACGCAGTATTTT. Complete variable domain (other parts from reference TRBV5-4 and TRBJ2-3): ETGVTQSPTHLIKTRGQQVTLRCSSQSGHNTVSWYQQALGQGPQFIFQYYREEENGRGNFPPRFSGLQFPNYSSELNVNALELDDSALYLCASSSRGGGTDTQYFGPGTRLTVL.

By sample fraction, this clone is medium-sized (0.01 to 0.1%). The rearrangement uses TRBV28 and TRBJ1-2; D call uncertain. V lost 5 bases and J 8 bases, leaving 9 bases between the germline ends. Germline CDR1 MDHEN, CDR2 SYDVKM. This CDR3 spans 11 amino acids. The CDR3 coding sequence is TGTGCCAGCAGTCTGCCGGGAGGCTACACCTTC. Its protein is CASSLPGGYTF.

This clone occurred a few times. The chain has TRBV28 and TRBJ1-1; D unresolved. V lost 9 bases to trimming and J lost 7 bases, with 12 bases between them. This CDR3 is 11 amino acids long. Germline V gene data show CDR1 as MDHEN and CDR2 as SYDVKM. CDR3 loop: CASSPLSEAFF. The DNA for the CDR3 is TGTGCCAGTTCTCCGCTTAGTGAAGCTTTCTTT.

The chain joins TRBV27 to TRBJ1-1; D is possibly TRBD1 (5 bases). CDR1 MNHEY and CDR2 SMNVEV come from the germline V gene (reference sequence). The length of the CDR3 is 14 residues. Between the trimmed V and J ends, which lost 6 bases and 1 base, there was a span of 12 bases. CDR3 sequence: CASRGGGGNTEAFF. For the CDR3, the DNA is TGTGCCAGCAGGGGCGGCGGGGGGAACACTGAAGCTTTCTTT.